This T cell receptor beta chain was sequenced in a study of T cells in Graves' hyperthyroidism and ophthalmopathy. About the study: Blood from the periphery was taken at initial diagnosis, before any treatment.

RNA transcripts yielded amplified TCR beta CDR3 regions. HTBI primers drove first-round RT-PCR of the TCR CDR3. TCRdb itself ran the multiplex PCR reads through MiXCR, one entry per CDR3 protein. The data show over 350,000 distinct CDR3 sequences, approximately 15% seen once. Germline V CDR1 and CDR2: MNHNS, SASEGT. This CDR3 comprises 15 residues. V lost 0 bases and J 6 bases, leaving 14 bases between the germline ends. In the ophthalmopathy cohort, Clinical Activity Score was at least 3, NOSPECS grade at least 4, and duration under 3 months. Any patient presenting with uncontrolled infection, other autoimmune disease, pregnancy or lactation was left out. Diagnosing involved the use of clinical symptoms, serum thyroxine and TRAb, thyroid ultrasound and orbital computed tomography.

Material: blood. The chain has TRBV6-1 and TRBJ1-2, with TRBD1 as a possible D gene (6 bases). This TCR came from a man aged 18 to 29 with Graves' ophthalmopathy. CDR3 amino acids: CASSEAGTQRDGYTF. The CDR3 DNA sequence: TGTGCCAGCAGTGAAGCGGGGACACAAAGGGATGGCTACACCTTC.